Reported below is one T cell receptor beta chain. Its antigen is still unknown. This sample was included in a study of cytomegalovirus exposure and HLA in healthy donors. Trimming at V came to 2 bases and at J to 7 bases, leaving 5 bases not matched to a gene. Germline loops: CDR1 LNHDA, CDR2 SQIVND (reference sequence). This CDR3 is 14 amino acids long. Regarding the study as a whole: The study carried out a later analysis of TCR beta sequences. It associated 15,000 to 20,000 of them with specific HLA alleles at a false discovery rate of 0.05. A list of roughly 180 TCR beta chains associated with cytomegalovirus was given. CMV antigen specificity was confirmed in vitro for three CMV-associated chains. TCR beta V- and J-gene trimming was later associated with a missense DCLRE1C variant.

This PCR relied on a set of 60 Vbeta primers and 13 Jbeta primers. The assay was immunoSEQ multiplex PCR, and TCRdb's table has in-frame clones only and misses some. The data show about 190,000 clones, about four fifths seen once. Sequencing was carried out using PBMCs. The source is a man aged 35 to 55 in good health and CMV-seropositive. The genes are TRBV19 and TRBJ1-2; TRBD1 matches 9 bases. CDR3 residues: CASSITTGGTGYTF. In DNA form, the CDR3 reads TGTGCCAGTAGTATAACCACAGGGGGCACTGGCTACACCTTC. The full variable domain, rest sourced from reference TRBV19 and TRBJ1-2, is DGGITQSPKYLFRKEGQNVTLSCEQNLNHDAMYWYRQDPGQGLRLIYYSQIVNDFQKGDIAEGYSVSREKKESFPLTVTSAQKNPTAFYLCASSITTGGTGYTFGSGTRLTVV.